Listed below are T cell receptor beta chains from one sample, sequenced in a study of blood T cell repertoires in COVID-19. Clones were sequenced by immunoSEQ multiplex PCR, and TCRdb holds only the in-frame ones, with some missing. The sample has about 230,000 clones, around 78% seen once. Sequencing was done on a sample of peripheral blood. These receptors originate from a woman in her seventies with active or convalescent COVID-19. Both conserved end residues are part of each CDR3. D genes are given only for firm matches. Rows give clone size only sometimes, using once, few, many, or a class for an expanded clone.

cdr3_aa cdr3_nt clone_size v_call d_call j_call cdr3_length
CAISESSTSGYNEQFF TGTGCCATCAGTGAGTCGTCGACTAGCGGCTACAATGAGCAGTTCTTC once TRBV10-3 TRBD2 TRBJ2-1 16
CASSRTSRDTQYF TGTGCCAGCTCCCGGACTAGCCGGGATACGCAGTATTTT - TRBV27 TRBD2 TRBJ2-3 13
CASSNLLVAKNIQYF TGTGCCAGTAGCAATTTACTAGTTGCCAAAAACATTCAGTACTTC once TRBV19 - TRBJ2-4 15
CASSHMVLNYGYTF TGTGCCAGCAGCCACATGGTCCTTAACTATGGCTACACCTTC - TRBV11-2 - TRBJ1-2 14
CASSLNYGYTF TGTGCCAGCAGCCTCAACTATGGCTACACCTTC - TRBV6-5 - TRBJ1-2 11
CASSDGQGRPGANVLTF TGTGCCAGCAGTGACGGGCAGGGAAGGCCTGGGGCCAACGTCCTGACTTTC - TRBV6-4 - TRBJ2-6 17
CASSQEQGNEAFF TGTGCCAGCAGCCAAGAACAGGGTAATGAAGCTTTCTTT - TRBV3-1/TRBV3-2 - TRBJ1-1 13
CASSQAQTVNTEAFF TGCGCCAGCAGCCAAGCCCAGACAGTGAACACTGAAGCTTTCTTT - TRBV4-1 - TRBJ1-1 15
CALCRGGDYGYTF TGTGCCCTATGTCGAGGGGGCGACTATGGCTACACCTTC - TRBV3-1/TRBV3-2 TRBD1 TRBJ1-2 13
CASSLEGTGGRWTQYF TGTGCCAGCAGCTTGGAGGGAACAGGGGGACGGTGGACCCAGTACTTC few TRBV11-2 TRBD1 TRBJ2-5 16
CASSYSQGGPEAFF TGTGCCAGCAGTTACTCGCAGGGGGGACCTGAAGCTTTCTTT - TRBV6-5 TRBD1 TRBJ1-1 14
CASSPTSGGYEQYF TGTGCCAGCAGTCCTACTAGCGGGGGGTACGAGCAGTACTTC - TRBV3-1/TRBV3-2 TRBD2 TRBJ2-7 14
CASSLVAGYNSYEQYF TGTGCCAGCAGCTTGGTGGCAGGGTACAACTCCTACGAGCAGTACTTC - TRBV5-4 - TRBJ2-7 16
CASSVAALGGIAGELFF TGTGCCAGCAGCGTAGCCGCTCTTGGGGGGATCGCCGGGGAGCTGTTTTTT few TRBV9 - TRBJ2-2 17
CASSQDDREGEQYF TGTGCCAGCAGCCAAGATGACAGGGAAGGCGAGCAGTACTTC - TRBV4-2 TRBD1 TRBJ2-7 14
CASSPGVSSYEQYF TGTGCCAGCTCTCCGGGGGTGAGCTCCTACGAGCAGTACTTC - TRBV18 - TRBJ2-7 14
CSAVNAGGTEAFF TGCAGCGCTGTAAATGCAGGGGGCACTGAAGCTTTCTTT few TRBV29-1 TRBD1 TRBJ1-1 13
CASSQTGGFQPQHF TGTGCCAGCAGTCAAACAGGGGGTTTTCAGCCCCAGCATTTT - TRBV6-5 TRBD1 TRBJ1-5 14
CASSAGGSAEAFF TGTGCCAGCAGTGCAGGGGGCAGCGCTGAAGCTTTCTTT - TRBV2 TRBD1 TRBJ1-1 13
CASRPLAGGPNEQYF TGTGCCAGTAGGCCACTAGCGGGAGGGCCCAACGAGCAGTACTTC - TRBV19 TRBD2 TRBJ2-7 15
CASSPQGSRNQPQHF TGTGCCAGCAGTCCTCAGGGGAGTCGCAATCAGCCCCAGCATTTT - TRBV2 - TRBJ1-5 15